Following are 14 T cell receptor beta chains from one sample sequenced in a study of T cell clones after liver transplantation. The repertoire was sequenced with immunoSEQ multiplex PCR; TCRdb's copy has only in-frame clones and lacks some. Among 75,000 to 85,000 clones listed, roughly 83% were seen once. The sample in question was CD4+ T cells from blood, obtained at the 22-month timepoint. These receptors originate from a human patient who received a liver transplant. Some T cells may be transferred from the graft donor.

This chain connects TRBV5-6 to TRBJ2-7, with 10 bases matching TRBD1. This CDR3 is built from 16 residues. V gave up 0 bases and J gave up 7 bases; unmatched junction bases: 10. CDR1 is SGHDT and CDR2 is YYEEEE in the germline V gene. CDR3 in DNA: TGTGCCAGCAGCTTGGAGGGACAGGGGCATATGGGGGAGCAGTACTTC. This codes for CASSLEGQGHMGEQYF.

This clone came up a few times. The chain couples TRBV5-1 to TRBJ2-5, with a weak D call TRBD2 (7 bases). The CDR3 is made up of 14 amino acids. Trimming removed 2 bases from V and 5 bases from J, with 13 bases in between. The V gene's germline CDR1 is SGHRS and CDR2 YFSETQ. The CDR3 DNA follows: TGCGCCAGCAGCTTAGGGGGGGGCTCGGAGACCCAGTACTTC. Protein: CASSLGGGSETQYF.

This chain joins TRBV25-1 and TRBJ2-7; no reliable D call. The V end lost 5 bases, the J end lost 5 bases, and 13 bases lay between the germline ends. This CDR3 has 13 residues. Germline V gives CDR1 MGHDK, CDR2 SYGVNS. The CDR3 DNA follows: TGTGCCAGCAGTCGGGCAGGAGTCAACGAGCAGTACTTC. The encoded protein is CASSRAGVNEQYF.

As for this clone: Other DNA sequences in this specimen translate into the identical CDR3. The chain has TRBV7-3 and TRBJ2-3; D possibly corresponds to TRBD1 (7 bases). Germline V lookup: CDR1 SGHTA, CDR2 FQGTGA. This CDR3 is built from 14 residues. Trimming pared 2 bases from V and 3 bases from J, leaving 9 bases between. The CDR3 DNA reads as TGTGCCAGCAGCTTATCAGGGGGGACAGATACGCAGTATTTT. Amino acids: CASSLSGGTDTQYF.

V gene TRBV29-1 combines with J gene TRBJ2-5, with 11 nucleotides matching TRBD1. Trimming removed 6 bases from V and 2 bases from J; junction bases left unmatched: 5. Germline CDR1 is SQVTM and CDR2 is ANQGSEA. CDR3 length: 14 amino acids. The CDR3 DNA is TGCAGCGTCCGCGGGACAGGGGGACAAGAGACCCAGTACTTC. It is translated as CSVRGTGGQETQYF.

V gene TRBV25-1 combines with J gene TRBJ1-4; TRBD1 matches 9 bases. This CDR3 region has 17 residues. Germline CDR1 is MGHDK and CDR2 is SYGVNS. The J segment lost 2 bases and the V segment lost 6 bases, leaving 10 bases of the junction unmatched. The CDR3 nucleotides read TGTGCCAGCAGCGTACCGGGACAGGGAGTGACTAATGAAAAACTGTTTTTT. Encoded protein: CASSVPGQGVTNEKLFF.

This clone was detected only a few times. The J gene is TRBJ1-3, the V gene TRBV9; 7 bases match TRBD1. Losses at the gene ends were 0 bases for V and 0 bases for J; bases not matched to a gene: 12. The length of the CDR3 is 19 residues. Per the germline V gene, CDR1 is SGDLS and CDR2 is YYNGEE. The CDR3 DNA sequence: TGTGCCAGCAGCGTAGGAGGGGGCACACATCTCAGCTCTGGAAACACCATATATTTT. Amino acids: CASSVGGGTHLSSGNTIYF.

V usage is TRBV7-3 and J usage is TRBJ2-3, with a weak D call TRBD2 (6 bases). The germline V gene encodes CDR1 SGHTA and CDR2 FQGTGA. The CDR3 covers 16 residues. The germline V and J ends were trimmed by 1 base and 2 bases, with 13 bases remaining between them. DNA for the CDR3: TGTGCCAGCAGCTTAATGGGGGGACTCAACACAGATACGCAGTATTTT. Protein sequence: CASSLMGGLNTDTQYF. Drawing the rest from reference TRBV7-3 and TRBJ2-3, the complete variable domain is GAGVSQTPSNKVTEKGKYVELRCDPISGHTALYWYRQSLGQGPEFLIYFQGTGAADDSGLPNDRFFAVRPEGSVSTLKIQRTERGDSAVYLCASSLMGGLNTDTQYFGPGTRLTVL.

CDR3: CASSLAAGGYEQYF. In DNA, the CDR3 is TGTGCCAGCAGCTTAGCGGCGGGAGGCTACGAGCAGTACTTC. The chain uses TRBV7-2 and TRBJ2-7; 8 nucleotides line up with TRBD2. Germline trimming cut 0 bases from V and 3 bases from J; bases unmatched to any gene: 1. The CDR3 contains 14 residues. Germline V CDR1 and CDR2: SGHTA, FQGNSA.

This rearrangement joins TRBV5-1 to TRBJ1-1, with a tentative D call TRBD1 (5 bases). Germline V gives CDR1 SGHRS, CDR2 YFSETQ. The CDR3 loop spans 15 amino acids. V was cut by 1 base and J by 3 bases, with 13 bases left in between. The chain's CDR3 is CASSLLGTEHTEAFF. CDR3 sequence (DNA): TGCGCCAGCAGCTTGTTAGGGACGGAGCACACTGAAGCTTTCTTT.

V and J are TRBV19 and TRBJ1-4, with D possibly being TRBD1 (6 bases). The CDR3 length is 15 residues. V gave up 4 bases and J gave up 3 bases, with 12 bases separating them. The germline gives CDR1 LNHDA, CDR2 SQIVND (reference sequence). The DNA of the CDR3 is TGTGCCAGTAGTAGTTGGACAGACCCTAATGAAAAACTGTTTTTT. This sequence encodes CASSSWTDPNEKLFF.

This clone was observed a few times. The rearrangement joins TRBV5-1 to TRBJ1-4; maybe TRBD1 (5 bases). The germline CDR1 and CDR2 sequences are SGHRS and YFSETQ. V was cut by 2 bases and J by 3 bases, with 11 bases left in between. The CDR3 length is 15 residues. CDR3 residues: CASSFAGLANEKLFF. In DNA, the CDR3 is TGCGCCAGCAGCTTCGCGGGGCTGGCTAATGAAAAACTGTTTTTT.

This chain joins TRBV5-1 and TRBJ1-1, with TRBD1 matching over 7 bases. In germline, CDR1 is SGHRS, CDR2 YFSETQ. Losses at the gene ends were 5 bases for V and 2 bases for J; bases not matched to a gene: 9. The CDR3 contains 15 residues. The CDR3 is CASRLQGRLNTEAFF. CDR3 nucleotide sequence: TGCGCCAGCAGATTACAGGGGAGGTTAAACACTGAAGCTTTCTTT.

This chain links TRBV14 with TRBJ2-1; D is tentatively TRBD1 or TRBD2 (6 bases each). Germline V gives CDR1 SGHDN, CDR2 FVKESK. Trimming took off 1 base at V and 4 bases at J, with 14 bases between the two ends. This CDR3 is 16 amino acids long. The CDR3 DNA follows: TGTGCCAGCAGCCAAGTGAGAGGGGGGCGATACAATGAGCAGTTCTTC. Translation gives CASSQVRGGRYNEQFF.